A single sample is the source of the 22 T cell receptor beta chains below, sequenced in a study of CD8 T cells in ankylosing spondylitis. Broader study findings: Characteristic, it appeared, of ankylosing spondylitis blood was a TCR beta motif of several highly homologous variants.

Each CDR3 protein is one row after TCRdb ran MiXCR on the 5' RACE reads. The repertoire includes under 950,000 distinct CDR3 sequences, around 19% of them detected once, and under 20% sits in the top ten. Antigens for these TCRs are unknown. Material for sequencing was blood, either unsorted or a sorted T cell fraction (not recorded which). Receptors originate from a male donor with ankylosing spondylitis.

The genes are TRBV12-3 or TRBV12-4 and TRBJ1-4; 10 bases line up with TRBD1. This CDR3 comprises 16 residues. V lost 1 base and J lost 6; bases outside the gene matches: 5. The CDR3 coding sequence is TGTGCCAGCAGTTTAGGGTTGACAGGGGGCTATGAAAAACTGTTTTTT. Protein: CASSLGLTGGYEKLFF.

This clonotype is a singleton in its sample. The chain carries TRBV2 and TRBJ2-3; TRBD2 might be the D (5 bases). Trimming removed 6 bases at V and 3 bases at J, with 10 bases between. The V gene's germline CDR1 is SNHLY and CDR2 FYNNEI. This CDR3 has 13 residues. Written as DNA, the CDR3 is TGTGCCAGCAGCGGGGTTAGGACAGATACGCAGTATTTT. It is translated as CASSGVRTDTQYF.

The V gene is TRBV6-5, the J gene TRBJ2-7; D is perhaps TRBD1 (6 bases). V lost 2 bases and J lost 1, with 9 bases in between. CDR1 and CDR2 (germline): MNHEY, SVGAGI. The CDR3 loop spans 14 amino acids. CDR3 sequence reads: CASSYGRGSYEQYF. As DNA, the CDR3 is TGTGCCAGCAGTTACGGCAGGGGATCCTACGAGCAGTACTTC.

This clonotype was picked up a small number of times. The rearrangement uses TRBV29-1 and TRBJ2-3, with 11 bases lining up with TRBD2. The CDR3 consists of 20 residues. V was pared by 1 base and J by 3 bases, with 18 bases of the junction left unmatched. Germline lookup yields CDR1 SQVTM and CDR2 ANQGSEA. The CDR3 spells CSVEGLDRGTSGSVTDTQYF. The DNA for the CDR3 is TGCAGCGTTGAAGGTTTGGACAGGGGAACTAGCGGGAGTGTTACAGATACGCAGTATTTT.

This clonotype came up a few times. The chain uses TRBV5-1 and TRBJ2-4, with D possibly matching TRBD1 (6 bases). Trimming removed 0 bases at V and 2 bases at J, with 12 bases between. CDR1 is SGHRS, CDR2 YFSETQ, per germline. This CDR3 is 16 amino acids long. CDR3 region: CASSLGQGPSKNIQYF. The CDR3 DNA is TGCGCCAGCAGCTTGGGGCAGGGGCCCTCCAAAAACATTCAGTACTTC.

The V call is TRBV20-1, the J call TRBJ2-1; D may correspond to TRBD1 or TRBD2 (5 bases each). This CDR3 is built from 14 residues. Germline V gene data show CDR1 as DFQATT and CDR2 as SNEGSKA (reference sequence). The germline V and J ends were trimmed by 5 bases and 0 bases, with 11 bases remaining between them. The CDR3 loop is CSAPGPYSYNEQFF. CDR3 coding DNA: TGCAGTGCTCCGGGGCCCTACTCCTACAATGAGCAGTTCTTC.

Here the CDR3 reads CASSVNPGEDTQYF. CDR3 in DNA: TGTGCCAGCAGCGTAAATCCGGGAGAAGATACGCAGTATTTT. The rearrangement joins TRBV9 to TRBJ2-3; TRBD2 is a possible D gene (6 bases). Germline CDR1 SGDLS, CDR2 YYNGEE. This CDR3 region has 14 residues. The V gene lost 1 base and the J gene lost 5 bases, with 11 bases spanning the gap.

Only a few counts were recorded for this clonotype. This chain links TRBV5-1 with TRBJ2-7, with 7 bases lining up with TRBD1. The CDR3 spans 12 residues. V trimming: 2 bases; J trimming: 5 bases; junction bases outside the gene matches: 1. The germline CDR1 and CDR2 sequences are SGHRS and YFSETQ. The CDR3 loop reads CASSFQGDEQYF. DNA for the CDR3: TGCGCCAGCAGCTTCCAGGGGGACGAGCAGTACTTC.

The V call is TRBV24-1, the J call TRBJ2-1; D call uncertain. Germline CDR1 is KGHDR and CDR2 is SFDVKD. V was cut by 7 bases and J by 4 bases, with 10 bases left in between. The CDR3 is made up of 13 amino acids. The CDR3 nucleotides read TGTGCCACCAGCCTGGGCTTTTACAATGAGCAGTTCTTC. It yields the protein CATSLGFYNEQFF.

The V call is TRBV12-3 or TRBV12-4, the J call TRBJ2-4; TRBD1 agrees at 12 bases. J gave up 5 bases and V 3 bases, and 11 bases lay outside the gene matches. This CDR3 comprises 18 residues. CDR3 DNA sequence: TGTGCCAGCAGTTTTGGGGACAGGGGGCGCGAACGCCAAAACATTCAGTACTTC. Amino acid sequence: CASSFGDRGRERQNIQYF.

This clonotype has only a few counts. The rearrangement links TRBV4-1 to TRBJ1-4; 7 positions match TRBD1. This CDR3 region has 15 residues. With V trimmed by 2 bases and J by 11 bases, 11 bases remained unmatched. Per the germline V gene, CDR1 is MGHRA and CDR2 is YSYEKL. CDR3 region: CASSQSRTGGMKLFF. The DNA of the CDR3 is TGCGCCAGCAGCCAATCAAGGACAGGTGGTATGAAACTGTTTTTT.

This clonotype has a handful of counts. This sequence joins TRBV10-3 and TRBJ2-5; TRBD2 matches at 10 bases. Trimming cost V 3 bases and J 5 bases; bases outside gene matches: 6. CDR3 size: 15 residues. Germline-derived CDR1 and CDR2 are ENHRY and SYGVKD. The CDR3 bases are TGTGCCATCAGTGAAAGTCTAGCGGGAGACGAGACCCAGTACTTC. Translated: CAISESLAGDETQYF.

The chain couples TRBV9 to TRBJ2-7, with D possibly matching TRBD2 (7 bases). V shed 0 bases and J shed 0 bases, with 13 bases lying between them. CDR3 length: 16 amino acids. Germline CDR1 SGDLS, CDR2 YYNGEE. DNA of the CDR3: TGTGCCAGCAGCGTAGACCCGGGGGGCAGCTCCTACGAGCAGTACTTC. It encodes CASSVDPGGSSYEQYF.

A few counts support this clonotype. The chain uses TRBV5-1 and TRBJ2-1; the match to TRBD1 covers 10 bases. V lost 0 bases and J lost 2; bases outside the gene matches: 2. The CDR3 runs to 16 residues. Germline CDR1 and CDR2: SGHRS and YFSETQ. The CDR3 DNA reads TGCGCCAGCAGCTTGGAGGGGACAGGGGCCTACAATGAGCAGTTCTTC. This codes for CASSLEGTGAYNEQFF.

The chain couples TRBV20-1 to TRBJ2-1, with 7 bases aligning to TRBD1. The CDR3 spans 14 residues. Losses at the gene ends were 5 bases for V and 4 bases for J; bases not matched to a gene: 8. Germline V gene data show CDR1 as DFQATT and CDR2 as SNEGSKA (reference sequence). CDR3 nucleotide sequence: TGCAGTGCTCCTGGACAGGATCGGTACAATGAGCAGTTCTTC. This codes for CSAPGQDRYNEQFF.

V gene TRBV12-3 or TRBV12-4 combines with J gene TRBJ1-2, with TRBD1 matching over 10 bases. This CDR3 has 16 residues. With 5 bases clipped from V and 2 bases from J, the junction kept 8 bases outside the gene matches. CDR3 DNA sequence: TGTGCCAGCAGTCTAGGAGGGGGACAGGGGAACTATGGCTACACCTTC. It codes for CASSLGGGQGNYGYTF.

This chain links TRBV12-3 or TRBV12-4 with TRBJ2-5, with 11 positions matching TRBD2. The J segment lost 4 bases and the V segment lost 3 bases, leaving 7 bases of the junction unmatched. The CDR3 covers 16 residues. The CDR3 protein is CASSFLAGGGIETQYF. In DNA, the CDR3 is TGTGCCAGCAGTTTCCTAGCGGGGGGCGGGATAGAGACCCAGTACTTC.

CDR3 bases: TGTGCCACCAGCAGTCATGGGCTCGAGCAGTACTTC. Amino acid sequence: CATSSHGLEQYF. The chain joins TRBV15 to TRBJ2-7; D not resolved. The CDR3 totals 12 residues. V was pared by 3 bases and J by 6 bases, with 9 bases between. Germline-derived CDR1 and CDR2 are LNHNV and YYDKDF (reference sequence).

This clonotype came up a few times. The rearrangement uses TRBV19 and TRBJ1-1; TRBD1 is a possible D gene (6 bases). The CDR3 runs to 15 residues. Trimming took off 4 bases at V and 6 bases at J, with 18 bases between the two ends. Germline loops: CDR1 LNHDA, CDR2 SQIVND (reference sequence). The CDR3 protein is CASSRVQGRFPEAFF. The CDR3 DNA reads as TGTGCCAGTAGTAGAGTACAGGGTAGATTTCCTGAAGCTTTCTTT.

This clonotype was found a few times. The rearrangement uses TRBV4-2 and TRBJ1-1; D is ambiguous. The germline CDR1 and CDR2 sequences are LGHNA and YNFKEQ. Trimming removed 4 bases from V and 0 bases from J, with 12 bases in between. The CDR3 runs to 15 residues. CDR3 residues: CASSRERLVNTEAFF. The CDR3 DNA follows: TGTGCCAGCAGCCGCGAGCGACTTGTGAACACTGAAGCTTTCTTT.

This chain joins TRBV3-1 and TRBJ2-7; D uncertain. Between the trimmed V and J ends, which lost 0 bases and 7 bases, there was a span of 10 bases. CDR3 length: 13 amino acids. Germline V gene data show CDR1 as LGHDT and CDR2 as YNNKEL (reference sequence). The CDR3: CASSQEPPGEQYF. The CDR3 DNA reads as TGTGCCAGCAGCCAAGAGCCCCCAGGAGAGCAGTACTTC.

The rearrangement links TRBV29-1 to TRBJ2-7; maybe TRBD1 (5 bases). CDR3 length equals 13 residues. Per the germline V gene, CDR1 is SQVTM and CDR2 is ANQGSEA. Trimming left V 6 bases short and J 3 bases short, with 15 bases between. As DNA, the CDR3 is TGCAGCGTGCAGCAGGGTTCGGGCTACGAGCAGTACTTC. Translating gives CSVQQGSGYEQYF.